The rows below give T cell receptor beta chains drawn from one sample of a study of blood T cell repertoires in COVID-19. TCRdb's copy holds only in-frame clones and misses some; the assay was immunoSEQ multiplex PCR. Of about 270,000 clones detected, roughly nine tenths appear once; the ten largest clones hold 2.4%. Sequences were obtained from PBMCs or T cells enriched from blood (not recorded which). The source is a woman between 18 and 29 years old who had recovered from COVID-19. CDR3s include the opening cysteine and the closing phenylalanine or tryptophan. Fields, in order: V gene, J gene, D gene, clone size, CDR3 protein, CDR3 DNA. A D gene is named only where the DNA matches it firmly. Rows give clone size only sometimes, using once, few, many, or a class for an expanded clone.

TRBV3-1/TRBV3-2	TRBJ1-3	.	.	CASNPRIRNTIYF	TGTGCCAGCAACCCTAGGATTAGAAACACCATATATTTT
TRBV7-3	TRBJ2-1	TRBD2	once	CASSRGLAGFPEQFF	TGTGCCAGCAGCCGGGGACTAGCGGGATTCCCTGAGCAGTTCTTC
TRBV25-1	TRBJ1-5	.	.	CASSPGGSNQPQHF	TGTGCCAGCAGTCCGGGTGGAAGCAATCAGCCCCAGCATTTT
TRBV2	TRBJ2-5	TRBD1	once	CASSGADPPRLSGGRETQYF	TGTGCCAGCAGTGGTGCCGACCCTCCCCGGCTCTCAGGGGGCAGAGAGACCCAGTACTTC
TRBV5-1	TRBJ1-3	TRBD1	.	CASSLGGGGPAGNTIYF	TGCGCCAGCAGCTTGGGCGGAGGGGGCCCGGCTGGAAACACCATATATTTT
TRBV7-8	TRBJ2-2	.	.	CASSLTSLTGELFF	TGTGCCAGCAGCTTGACTAGTTTAACCGGGGAGCTGTTTTTT
TRBV3-1/TRBV3-2	TRBJ2-2	TRBD1	.	CASRHGQATGELFF	TGTGCCAGCAGACATGGACAGGCCACCGGGGAGCTGTTTTTT
TRBV10-3	TRBJ1-1	TRBD1	.	CAISEPTRQGTEAFF	TGTGCCATCAGTGAGCCAACCCGACAGGGAACTGAAGCTTTCTTT
TRBV19	TRBJ2-7	.	.	CASSRQTSAYEQYF	TGTGCCAGTAGTAGACAGACTAGTGCCTACGAGCAGTACTTC
TRBV19	TRBJ1-5	.	.	CASSIWDNNQPQHF	TGTGCCAGTAGTATTTGGGACAACAATCAGCCCCAGCATTTT
TRBV28	TRBJ1-2	TRBD1	once	CASSLQLRDRRDYGYTF	TGTGCCAGCAGTTTACAACTCCGGGACAGGAGGGACTATGGCTACACCTTC
TRBV11-2	TRBJ2-7	.	.	CASSLERQAYEQYF	TGTGCCAGCAGCTTAGAAAGGCAGGCCTACGAGCAGTACTTC
TRBV7-9	TRBJ1-2	.	.	CASSLTGDYGYTF	TGTGCCAGCAGCTTAACGGGTGACTATGGCTACACCTTC
TRBV18	TRBJ1-1	TRBD1	.	CASSPPGQGNTEAFF	TGTGCCAGCTCACCACCGGGACAGGGGAACACTGAAGCTTTCTTT
TRBV6-2/TRBV6-3	TRBJ1-1	TRBD1	once	CASSYGTGGWMNTEAFF	TGTGCCAGCAGTTACGGGACAGGTGGATGGATGAACACTGAAGCTTTCTTT
TRBV18	TRBJ2-1	TRBD2	.	CASSPPGLTSDNEQFF	TGTGCCAGCTCACCACCGGGCCTGACTAGCGACAATGAGCAGTTCTTC
TRBV15	TRBJ1-5	.	.	CATSRVQGFEGQPQHF	TGTGCCACCAGCAGAGTACAGGGTTTTGAGGGGCAGCCCCAGCATTTT
TRBV5-6	TRBJ2-7	.	once	CASSLWGGLNEQYF	TGTGCCAGCAGCTTGTGGGGGGGCCTGAACGAGCAGTACTTC
TRBV5-6	TRBJ2-3	.	.	CASSFTGHQRTDTQYF	TGTGCCAGCAGCTTTACAGGACACCAGCGCACAGATACGCAGTATTTT
TRBV5-5	TRBJ1-2	.	.	CASREQGLDYGYTF	TGTGCCAGCAGGGAACAGGGACTAGACTATGGCTACACCTTC
TRBV28	TRBJ1-3	.	.	CASSSSGGPDSGNTIYF	TGTGCCAGCAGTTCGTCGGGAGGCCCCGACTCTGGAAACACCATATATTTT
TRBV10-3	TRBJ2-7	TRBD2	once	CAISEPTSGSYEQYF	TGTGCCATCAGTGAGCCAACTAGCGGCTCCTACGAGCAGTACTTC
TRBV27	TRBJ2-7	TRBD2	once	CASRGLAGYEQYF	TGTGCCAGCAGGGGACTAGCGGGCTACGAGCAGTACTTC
TRBV7-9	TRBJ2-5	TRBD1	.	CASSSDRGRQETQYF	TGTGCCAGCAGCTCGGACAGGGGAAGGCAAGAGACCCAGTACTTC
TRBV6-1	TRBJ1-1	TRBD1	once	CASSELTGGIDRAFF	TGTGCCAGCAGTGAGCTGACAGGGGGGATTGATAGGGCTTTCTTT
TRBV18	TRBJ1-6	.	.	CASSPQGIPYNSPLHF	TGTGCCAGCTCACCTCAGGGAATCCCTTATAATTCACCCCTCCACTTT
TRBV10-1	TRBJ2-7	.	.	CASLSRRASYEQYF	TGCGCCAGCCTCAGTAGGCGGGCGAGCTACGAGCAGTACTTC
TRBV7-8	TRBJ1-2	TRBD1	.	CASSSRDRGLSPYGYTF	TGTGCCAGCAGCTCCCGGGACAGGGGGCTTTCCCCCTATGGCTACACCTTC
TRBV2	TRBJ1-2	TRBD1	once	CASLGTGEYGYTF	TGTGCCAGCCTTGGGACAGGGGAGTATGGCTACACCTTC
TRBV4-1	TRBJ2-3	TRBD2	once	CASSQGTSGESTDTQYF	TGCGCCAGCAGCCAAGGGACTAGCGGGGAAAGCACAGATACGCAGTATTTT
TRBV5-1	TRBJ2-7	.	.	CASSSTDHYEQYF	TGCGCCAGCAGCTCGACAGATCATTACGAGCAGTACTTC
TRBV5-5	TRBJ2-3	TRBD2	.	CASSLSVAGAPDTQYF	TGTGCCAGCAGCTTGAGCGTAGCGGGGGCCCCAGATACGCAGTATTTT
TRBV5-1	TRBJ2-1	.	.	CASSLYSHSNDNEQFF	TGCGCCAGCAGCTTGTATAGTCATTCGAATGACAATGAGCAGTTCTTC
TRBV30	TRBJ1-6	.	.	CAWSPSGGQGYSPLHF	TGTGCCTGGAGTCCCTCGGGAGGGCAGGGCTATTCACCCCTCCACTTT
TRBV5-4	TRBJ1-1	.	once	CASSLAGLLSTEAFF	TGTGCCAGCAGCCTCGCAGGGTTGTTGAGCACTGAAGCTTTCTTT
TRBV19	TRBJ1-5	.	once	CASSPGDSNQPQHF	TGTGCCAGTAGTCCGGGGGACAGCAATCAGCCCCAGCATTTT
TRBV18	TRBJ1-2	.	once	CASSSGQTNYGYTF	TGTGCCAGCTCATCAGGACAGACAAACTATGGCTACACCTTC
TRBV6-6	TRBJ1-5	.	few	CASSYSGGYQPQHF	TGTGCCAGCAGTTACTCGGGGGGATATCAGCCCCAGCATTTT
TRBV24-1	TRBJ1-1	TRBD1	.	CATSDSNRGNTEAFF	TGTGCCACCAGTGACTCGAACAGGGGGAACACTGAAGCTTTCTTT
TRBV6-1	TRBJ2-1	TRBD2	.	CASSEAPNWAGGPNEQFF	TGTGCCAGCAGTGAAGCACCGAACTGGGCGGGGGGCCCCAATGAGCAGTTCTTC
TRBV27	TRBJ2-3	.	.	CASTVHSSTDTQYF	TGTGCCAGCACCGTACATTCTAGCACAGATACGCAGTATTTT
TRBV9	TRBJ2-7	TRBD1	few	CASSVGTGTGGKSYEQYF	TGTGCCAGCAGCGTAGGTACCGGGACAGGGGGAAAAAGCTACGAGCAGTACTTC
TRBV6-1	TRBJ2-1	TRBD2	.	CASSEALAGAYNEQFF	TGTGCCAGCAGTGAGGCGCTAGCGGGGGCGTACAATGAGCAGTTCTTC
TRBV11-2	TRBJ1-1	.	.	CASSLRTEAFF	TGTGCCAGCAGCCTCCGGACTGAAGCTTTCTTT
TRBV10-3	TRBJ2-4	.	.	CAISEDLAGGIQYF	TGTGCCATCAGTGAAGACTTAGCTGGCGGCATTCAGTACTTC
TRBV12-5	TRBJ1-2	TRBD1	once	CASGLAAGTGHYGYTF	TGTGCTAGTGGTTTGGCCGCCGGGACAGGTCACTATGGCTACACCTTC
TRBV9	TRBJ2-2	.	.	CATSVGAGELFF	TGTGCCACCTCTGTCGGGGCCGGGGAGCTGTTTTTT
TRBV7-9	TRBJ2-7	.	.	CASSLEGGNEQYF	TGTGCCAGCAGCTTAGAAGGGGGAAACGAGCAGTACTTC
TRBV28	TRBJ2-5	.	.	CASSLEEQETQYF	TGTGCCAGCAGTTTGGAGGAACAAGAGACCCAGTACTTC